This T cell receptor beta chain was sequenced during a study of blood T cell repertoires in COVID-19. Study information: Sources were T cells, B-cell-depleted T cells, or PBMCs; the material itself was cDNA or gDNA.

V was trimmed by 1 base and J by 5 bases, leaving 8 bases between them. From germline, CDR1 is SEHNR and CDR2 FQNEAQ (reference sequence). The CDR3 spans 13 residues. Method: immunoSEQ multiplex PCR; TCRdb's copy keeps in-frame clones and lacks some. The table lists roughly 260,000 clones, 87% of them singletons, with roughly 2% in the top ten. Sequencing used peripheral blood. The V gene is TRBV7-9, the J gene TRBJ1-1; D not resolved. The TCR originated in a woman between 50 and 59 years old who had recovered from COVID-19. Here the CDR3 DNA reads TGTGCCAGCAGCTTAGACGGCGGGACTGAAGCTTTCTTT. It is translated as CASSLDGGTEAFF. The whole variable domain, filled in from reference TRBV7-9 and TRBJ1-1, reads DTGVSQNPRHKITKRGQNVTFRCDPISEHNRLYWYRQTLGQGPEFLTYFQNEAQLEKSRLLSDRFSAERPKGSFSTLEIQRTEQGDSAMYLCASSLDGGTEAFFGQGTRLTVV.